This TCR beta chain was documented in a study of blood T cells in healthy people across ages. General study results and limits: Long-lived donors had more naive CD4+ cells and higher diversity than aged donors. Significant beta diversity loss was already apparent by age around 36, declining roughly linearly.

The second PCR ran about 6 to 11 cycles with a sample-barcoded 5' primer and J-beta primers. TCRdb called the 5' RACE reads again in MiXCR, with one record for every CDR3 protein. The data contain over 950,000 distinct CDR3 sequences, 35% to 45% of them singletons. V dropped 5 bases and J dropped 4 bases, with 11 bases sitting between them. The CDR3 sequence is 13 residues long. Per germline, CDR1 SGHNT and CDR2 YENEEA. Turning to this clonotype: The antigen is unknown.

V gene TRBV11-3 combines with J gene TRBJ1-1; D remains ambiguous. The source of this sequence is a man aged 18 to 29 in good health. Sequenced: blood. The CDR3 loop is CASSPHSGTEAFF. The CDR3 DNA follows: TGTGCCAGCAGCCCCCATAGTGGCACTGAAGCTTTCTTT.